The next 20 T cell receptor beta chains were all read from a single sample in a study of T-cell reconstitution after alpha-beta-depleted transplantation in children. Study-level findings and limits: From newly produced T cells came most of the T-cell counts and diversity one year after transplant.

The TCRbeta library incorporated unique molecular identifiers. TCRdb fed the PCR reads into MiXCR, producing one record per CDR3 protein. The sample consists of approximately 300,000 distinct CDR3 sequences, less than 9.5% of them appearing once. Their cognate antigens are unknown. The starting material was peripheral blood, obtained 360 days after TCRalphabeta/CD19-depleted stem cell transplant. The receptors shown here come from a female patient between 2 and 15 years old who had a stem cell transplant for Fanconi anemia, so the T cells may come from the graft donor.

This clonotype showed up just a few times. The chain employs TRBV5-1 and TRBJ1-6; 8 nucleotides align to TRBD1. CDR1 and CDR2 (germline): SGHRS, YFSETQ. The CDR3 extends over 16 amino acids. V shed 4 bases and J 3 bases; nucleotides not matched to a gene: 6. The CDR3: CASSSRTGGYNSPLHF. The CDR3, as DNA: TGCGCCAGCAGCAGTCGAACAGGGGGCTATAATTCACCCCTCCACTTT.

This clonotype has ten or more counts. The V and J genes are TRBV20-1 and TRBJ2-5; 10 bases match TRBD2. The J segment lost 7 bases and the V segment lost 4 bases, leaving 12 bases of the junction unmatched. From germline, CDR1 is DFQATT and CDR2 SNEGSKA (reference sequence). The CDR3 has 15 residues. The CDR3 bases are TGCAGTGCTACAAGGACTAGCGGCACTTCAAGGACCCAGTACTTC. It specifies CSATRTSGTSRTQYF.

A note on this clonotype: A single base separates this from a much larger clone, so it may be a read error. The CDR3 region is CSAGVNRPQHF. CDR3 bases: TGCAGTGCCGGAGTAAATCGGCCCCAGCATTTT. The rearrangement joins TRBV20-1 to TRBJ1-5, with D uncertain. Germline V CDR1 and CDR2: DFQATT, SNEGSKA (reference sequence). The CDR3 sequence is 11 residues long.

This clonotype was observed many times. V gene TRBV29-1 combines with J gene TRBJ2-7; 11 nucleotides line up with TRBD2. The CDR3 has 14 residues. V gave up 4 bases and J gave up 3 bases; unmatched junction bases: 5. CDR1 is SQVTM and CDR2 is ANQGSEA in the germline V gene. CDR3 protein: CSVASGTSGYEQYF. The CDR3 nucleotides read TGCAGCGTTGCCTCCGGGACTAGCGGCTACGAGCAGTACTTC.

This clonotype was recorded many times. The CDR3 nucleotides are TGTGCCAGCAGCTTGGGAAACAGTGCCAATCAGCCCCAGCATTTT. Translation gives CASSLGNSANQPQHF. The J gene is TRBJ1-5, the V gene TRBV7-9; D not certain. The V gene's germline CDR1 is SEHNR and CDR2 FQNEAQ (reference sequence). Trimming left V 3 bases short and J 3 bases short, with 12 bases between. This CDR3 has 15 amino acids.

This clonotype came up a few times. The genes are TRBV6-2 or TRBV6-3 and TRBJ1-2, with TRBD1 matching 9 bases. With V trimmed by 6 bases and J by 8 bases, 7 bases remained unmatched. This CDR3 is built from 13 residues. Germline CDR1 is MNHEY and CDR2 is SVGEGT. The CDR3, as DNA: TGTGCCAGCAGCTCATACAGGGGGCGAGGCTACACCTTC. Protein: CASSSYRGRGYTF.

This clonotype was detected ten times or more. CDR3 bases: TGTGCCAGCAGTATCACCTGGGACATAGGCGAGCAGTACTTC. It yields the protein CASSITWDIGEQYF. The chain is built from TRBV6-1 and TRBJ2-7, with D perhaps matching TRBD1 (6 bases). The CDR3 runs to 14 residues. V lost 5 bases and J lost 6, with 17 bases in between. The germline V gene has CDR1 MNHNS and CDR2 SASEGT.

This clonotype showed up many times. V is TRBV28 and J is TRBJ2-3; 11 bases map to TRBD1. Germline loops: CDR1 MDHEN, CDR2 SYDVKM. This CDR3 is built from 20 residues. J was trimmed by 0 bases and V by 1 base; bases with no gene match: 12. The CDR3, as DNA: TGTGCCAGCAGTTTATCTGGTTTTGGGACAGGGGGGACTAGCACAGATACGCAGTATTTT. This codes for CASSLSGFGTGGTSTDTQYF.

V is TRBV2 and J is TRBJ2-1; TRBD1 matches at 8 bases. V shed 2 bases and J 5 bases; nucleotides not matched to a gene: 5. This CDR3 is built from 15 residues. Germline CDR1 reads SNHLY; CDR2 reads FYNNEI. The CDR3 DNA reads TGTGCCAGCAGTGAAACCAGGGGGCCCCACAATGAGCAGTTCTTC. Residues: CASSETRGPHNEQFF.

CDR3 residues: CASSLGQANQPQHF. The CDR3, as DNA: TGTGCCAGCTCACTAGGACAGGCCAATCAGCCCCAGCATTTT. V and J are TRBV18 and TRBJ1-5; 7 positions agree with TRBD1. Losses at the gene ends were 4 bases for V and 3 bases for J; bases not matched to a gene: 3. Germline V gives CDR1 KGHSH, CDR2 LQKENI. The CDR3 has 14 amino acids.

This clonotype occurred many times. J is TRBJ1-2 and V is TRBV28; D ambiguous. V was cut by 4 bases and J by 7 bases, with 16 bases left in between. CDR1 is MDHEN, CDR2 SYDVKM, per germline. There are 14 residues in the CDR3. For the CDR3, the DNA is TGTGCCAGCAGTTCTGATGCGCAGGCGACTGGCTACACCTTC. Protein: CASSSDAQATGYTF.

This clonotype was counted ten times or more. The chain carries TRBV7-6 and TRBJ1-5; no clear D. V lost 6 bases and J 1 base, leaving 10 bases between the germline ends. The CDR3 has 14 amino acids. The germline gives CDR1 SGHVS, CDR2 FNYEAQ. This CDR3 is CASSLAGSNQPQHF. In DNA form, the CDR3 reads TGTGCCAGCAGTTTGGCGGGGAGCAATCAGCCCCAGCATTTT.

This clonotype was detected a few times. This CDR3 is CASSVRGSGNTIYF. DNA of the CDR3: TGTGCCAGCAGTGTACGGGGGTCTGGAAACACCATATATTTT. This chain connects TRBV6-1 to TRBJ1-3, with a tentative D call TRBD1 (5 bases). The V end was cut by 4 bases, the J end by 1 base, with 8 bases between. Germline lookup yields CDR1 MNHNS and CDR2 SASEGT. There are 14 residues in the CDR3.

This clonotype was observed a few times. A much larger clone differs by one base, so this may be a read error. The V call is TRBV7-2, the J call TRBJ2-2; 7 nucleotides match TRBD2. CDR3 length equals 17 residues. Germline loops: CDR1 SGHTA, CDR2 FQGNSA. CDR3 sequence reads: CASSLNIWGGDTGELSF. Written as DNA, the CDR3 is TGTGCCAGCAGCTTAAACATTTGGGGGGGAGACACCGGGGAGCTGTCTTTT.

In its sample, this clonotype was seen once. The V and J genes are TRBV20-1 and TRBJ2-7, with D hard to call. Trimming pared 3 bases from V and 3 bases from J, leaving 6 bases between. CDR1 DFQATT and CDR2 SNEGSKA come from the germline V gene (reference sequence). CDR3 length: 11 amino acids. The CDR3 spells CSASRSYEQYF. In nucleotides, the CDR3 is TGCAGTGCTAGCAGGAGCTACGAGCAGTACTTC.

This clonotype appeared many times. The chain links TRBV27 to TRBJ1-3, with D uncertain. This CDR3 contains 17 residues. CDR1 and CDR2 (germline): MNHEY, SMNVEV (reference sequence). Trimming took off 0 bases at V and 0 bases at J, with 12 bases between the two ends. The CDR3 spells CASSLSARAVSGNTIYF. The CDR3 nucleotides read TGTGCCAGCAGTTTATCCGCGAGGGCAGTCTCTGGAAACACCATATATTTT.

The chain joins TRBV28 to TRBJ2-7, with 7 bases aligning to TRBD2. Germline trimming cut 9 bases from V and 0 bases from J; bases unmatched to any gene: 2. Germline assignment: CDR1 MDHEN and CDR2 SYDVKM. The CDR3 has 12 residues. The CDR3 is CASRTSSYEQYF. The CDR3 nucleotides are TGTGCCAGTAGGACTAGCTCCTACGAGCAGTACTTC.

This clonotype occurred many times. The chain has TRBV7-9 and TRBJ2-2; D is ambiguous. Germline-derived CDR1 and CDR2 are SEHNR and FQNEAQ (reference sequence). V lost 5 bases to trimming and J lost 4 bases, with 17 bases between them. The CDR3 loop spans 16 amino acids. CDR3 sequence (DNA): TGTGCCAGCAGCCCCGCCTTAGTCCTAAGCACCGGGGAGCTGTTTTTT. This sequence encodes CASSPALVLSTGELFF.

This clonotype was counted at least ten times. The chain is built from TRBV12-3 or TRBV12-4 and TRBJ1-1; TRBD1 matches 7 bases. V shed 7 bases, J shed 0 bases, and the junction held 5 bases outside the gene matches. The CDR3 contains 14 residues. The CDR3 reads CASTGTVMNTEAFF. The CDR3, as DNA: TGTGCCAGCACCGGGACAGTGATGAACACTGAAGCTTTCTTT.

The V and J genes are TRBV4-1 and TRBJ2-1; 8 positions agree with TRBD1. This CDR3 is built from 15 residues. The V and J ends lost 4 bases and 6 bases, in that order; junction bases with no gene match: 8. The germline gives CDR1 MGHRA, CDR2 YSYEKL. This chain's CDR3 is CASSPPGQVINEQFF. CDR3 nucleotide sequence: TGCGCCAGCAGCCCTCCGGGACAGGTCATCAATGAGCAGTTCTTC.